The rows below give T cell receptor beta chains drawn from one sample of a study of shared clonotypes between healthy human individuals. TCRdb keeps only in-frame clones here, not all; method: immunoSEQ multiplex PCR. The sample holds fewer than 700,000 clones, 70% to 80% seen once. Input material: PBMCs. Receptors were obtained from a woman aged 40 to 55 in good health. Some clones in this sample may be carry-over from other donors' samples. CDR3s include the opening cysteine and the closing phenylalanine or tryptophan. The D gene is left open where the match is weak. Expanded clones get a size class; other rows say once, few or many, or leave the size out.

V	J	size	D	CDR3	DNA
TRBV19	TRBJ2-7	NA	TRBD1	CASSETGPYEQYF	TGTGCCAGTAGTGAGACAGGGCCCTACGAGCAGTACTTC
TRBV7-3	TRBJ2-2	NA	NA	CASSLLTNTGELFF	TGTGCCAGCAGCTTGCTAACGAACACCGGGGAGCTGTTTTTT
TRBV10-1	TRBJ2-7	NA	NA	CASRMVGDSTRYEQYF	TGCGCCAGCCGGATGGTAGGAGACTCTACCCGGTACGAGCAGTACTTC
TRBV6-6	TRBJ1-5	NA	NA	CASSYSREFSNQPQHF	TGTGCCAGCAGTTACTCAAGGGAATTTAGCAATCAGCCCCAGCATTTT
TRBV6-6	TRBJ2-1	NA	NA	CASSYSGGGEQFF	TGTGCCAGCAGTTACTCGGGTGGGGGTGAGCAGTTCTTC
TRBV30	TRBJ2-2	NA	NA	CAWRSENTGELFF	TGTGCCTGGAGAAGCGAGAACACCGGGGAGCTGTTTTTT
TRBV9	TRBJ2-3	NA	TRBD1	CASSSRRATGVDTQYF	TGTGCCAGCAGCTCGCGCCGGGCTACAGGGGTAGATACGCAGTATTTT
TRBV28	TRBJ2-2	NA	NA	CASAIGGRDTGELFF	TGTGCCAGCGCCATAGGGGGGAGAGACACCGGGGAGCTGTTTTTT
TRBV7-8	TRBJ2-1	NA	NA	CASSFGSSYNEQFF	TGTGCCAGCAGCTTCGGGAGCTCCTACAATGAGCAGTTCTTC
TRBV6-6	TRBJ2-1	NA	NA	CASSLDLYNEQFF	TGTGCCAGCAGTTTGGACTTGTACAATGAGCAGTTCTTC
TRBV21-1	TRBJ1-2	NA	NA	CASSKSGGGRIDGYTF	TGTGCCAGCAGCAAGTCTGGCGGGGGGCGGATCGATGGCTACACCTTC
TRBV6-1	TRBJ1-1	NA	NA	CASSPKQFGTEAFF	TGTGCCAGCAGTCCGAAACAGTTTGGCACTGAAGCTTTCTTT
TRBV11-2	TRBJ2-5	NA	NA	CASSFGGKPQETQYF	TGTGCCAGCAGCTTTGGGGGAAAACCTCAAGAGACCCAGTACTTC
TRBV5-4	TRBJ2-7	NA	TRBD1	CASSRDRAREQYF	TGTGCCAGCAGCCGGGACAGGGCCCGGGAGCAGTACTTC
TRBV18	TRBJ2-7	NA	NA	CASSPPIVLRGEQYF	TGTGCCAGCTCACCACCGATCGTTTTGCGGGGCGAGCAGTACTTC
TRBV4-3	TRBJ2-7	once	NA	CASSRQAGDTTYEQYF	TGCGCCAGCAGCCGACAAGCCGGGGACACTACCTACGAGCAGTACTTC
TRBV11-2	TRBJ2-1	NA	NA	CASSLWLNNEQFF	TGTGCCAGCAGCTTATGGCTAAACAATGAGCAGTTCTTC
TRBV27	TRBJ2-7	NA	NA	CASSSWTTFPYEQYF	TGTGCCAGCAGTTCCTGGACGACGTTCCCCTACGAGCAGTACTTC
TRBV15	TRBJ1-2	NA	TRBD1	CATSRDPGTEYGYTF	TGTGCCACCAGCAGAGATCCGGGGACAGAATATGGCTACACCTTC
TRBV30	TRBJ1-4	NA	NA	CAWSLEGLNEKLFF	TGTGCCTGGAGTTTGGAGGGCCTAAATGAAAAACTGTTTTTT
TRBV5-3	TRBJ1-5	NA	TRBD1	CARSLGTGWQPQHF	TGTGCCAGAAGCCTAGGGACAGGGTGGCAGCCCCAGCATTTT
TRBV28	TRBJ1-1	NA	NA	CASREGNTEAFF	TGTGCCAGTCGTGAAGGAAACACTGAAGCTTTCTTT
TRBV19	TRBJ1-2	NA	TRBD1	CASSLPTGSYGYTF	TGTGCCAGTAGTCTCCCGACAGGGAGCTATGGCTACACCTTC
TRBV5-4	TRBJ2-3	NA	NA	CASSLERGNTDTQYF	TGTGCCAGCAGCTTGGAGAGGGGAAACACAGATACGCAGTATTTT
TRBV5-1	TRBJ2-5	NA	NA	CASSLTGLQETQYF	TGCGCCAGCAGCTTGACAGGCCTACAAGAGACCCAGTACTTC
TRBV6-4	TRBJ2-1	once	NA	CASSDSRGNEQFF	TGTGCCAGCAGTGACTCGAGGGGTAATGAGCAGTTCTTC
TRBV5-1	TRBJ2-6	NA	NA	CASSLASSGANVLTF	TGCGCCAGCAGCTTGGCCAGCTCTGGGGCCAACGTCCTGACTTTC
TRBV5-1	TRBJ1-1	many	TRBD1	CASSRDRVGNEAFF	TGCGCCAGCAGCCGGGACAGGGTGGGTAATGAAGCTTTCTTT
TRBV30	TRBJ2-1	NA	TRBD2	CALHRWTSGNNEQFF	TGTGCCTTACACAGATGGACTAGCGGGAACAATGAGCAGTTCTTC